The 29 T cell receptor beta chains below were found in one sample sequenced in a study of PD-L1 blockade in urothelial cancer. Time point denoted: pretreatment peripheral blood. Libraries were prepared by immunoSEQ multiplex PCR; TCRdb keeps only in-frame clonotypes and omits some of them. The sample has tens of thousands of clones; less than 90% are singletons. Here the sequenced sample was PBMCs, taken around atezolizumab (anti-PD-L1) treatment. The receptors stem from a man aged 55 to 69 with urothelial cancer.

This clone was detected only once. The chain employs TRBV4-3 and TRBJ1-5; TRBD1 matches 7 bases. Germline V gene lookup returns CDR1 LGHNA and CDR2 YSLEER. The CDR3 is made up of 13 amino acids. The junction had 0 bases not matched to a gene; V was cut back by 3 bases and J by 4 bases. The CDR3 reads CASSQGQNQPQHF. DNA of the CDR3: TGCGCCAGCAGCCAGGGACAGAATCAGCCCCAGCATTTT.

This clone showed up just a few times. The chain employs TRBV7-2 and TRBJ1-1, with D possibly TRBD1 on 5 matching bases. Germline V lookup: CDR1 SGHTA, CDR2 FQGNSA. The CDR3 spans 13 residues. The V end lost 4 bases, the J end lost 6 bases, and 12 bases lay between the germline ends. The CDR3 nucleotides read TGTGCCAGCAGCTCCAGGGAATGGTCTGAAGCTTTCTTT. Protein product: CASSSREWSEAFF. The complete variable domain, with remaining parts taken from reference TRBV7-2 and TRBJ1-1, reads GAGVSQSPSNKVTEKGKDVELRCDPISGHTALYWYRQSLGQGLEFLIYFQGNSAPDKSGLPSDRFSAERTGGSVSTLTIQRTQQEDSAVYLCASSSREWSEAFFGQGTRLTVV.

The gene calls are TRBV2 and TRBJ1-2; 9 bases are shared with TRBD1. The CDR3 covers 15 residues. Per the germline V gene, CDR1 is SNHLY and CDR2 is FYNNEI. V lost 7 bases, J lost 8 bases, and 14 bases stayed unmatched. CDR3 amino acids: CASTRGGQGISGYTF. For the CDR3, the DNA is TGTGCCAGCACCCGAGGTGGACAGGGGATTAGCGGCTACACCTTC. Complete variable domain (other parts from reference TRBV2 and TRBJ1-2): EPEVTQTPSHQVTQMGQEVILRCVPISNHLYFYWYRQILGQKVEFLVSFYNNEISEKSEIFDDQFSVERPDGSNFTLKIRSTKLEDSAMYFCASTRGGQGISGYTFGSGTRLTVV.

The chain carries TRBV11-2 and TRBJ2-2; D gene unclear. This CDR3 is 11 amino acids long. Trimming removed 5 bases from V and 5 bases from J, with 3 bases in between. Germline-derived CDR1 and CDR2 are SGHAT and FQNNGV. This CDR3 reads CASSLTGELFF. The CDR3 nucleotides read TGTGCCAGCAGCCTGACCGGGGAGCTGTTTTTT.

V is TRBV28 and J is TRBJ2-5, with 8 nucleotides matching TRBD1. Unmatched junction bases numbered 10, after V lost 6 bases and J lost 4 bases. Germline V gives CDR1 MDHEN, CDR2 SYDVKM. This CDR3 region has 15 residues. CDR3 coding DNA: TGTGCCAGCAGCCGTCGACAGGGGTCTCGAGAGACCCAGTACTTC. This translates into CASSRRQGSRETQYF.

This clone occurred a few times. The gene calls are TRBV27 and TRBJ2-3; no reliable D call. V lost 5 bases to trimming and J lost 2 bases, with 14 bases between them. Germline CDR1 and CDR2: MNHEY and SMNVEV (reference sequence). The CDR3 covers 15 residues. The CDR3 here is CASSTESVYTDTQYF. Written as DNA, the CDR3 is TGTGCCAGCAGTACTGAGTCGGTTTACACAGATACGCAGTATTTT.

The genes are TRBV5-4 and TRBJ2-7; 10 bases line up with TRBD2. This CDR3 comprises 14 residues. V lost 2 bases to trimming and J lost 4 bases; unmatched junction nucleotides: 3. Germline V lookup: CDR1 SGHNT, CDR2 YYREEE (reference sequence). The CDR3 sequence: CASSFSSGGYEQYF. CDR3 nucleotides: TGTGCCAGCAGCTTTTCTAGCGGGGGATACGAGCAGTACTTC.

The genes are TRBV14 and TRBJ1-1; unclear D gene. This CDR3 spans 16 amino acids. Germline V gives CDR1 SGHDN, CDR2 FVKESK. V was trimmed by 1 base and J by 4 bases, leaving 16 bases between them. The CDR3 reads CASSQGLLLAGTEAFF. CDR3 sequence (DNA): TGTGCCAGCAGCCAAGGTCTCCTTCTCGCGGGCACTGAAGCTTTCTTT.

The J gene is TRBJ1-1, the V gene TRBV6-6; D may be TRBD1 (5 bases). Trimming removed 2 bases from V and 4 bases from J, with 8 bases in between. The CDR3 consists of 13 residues. Germline values: CDR1 MNHNY, CDR2 SVGAGI (reference sequence). CDR3 DNA sequence: TGTGCCAGCAGTTACCAGGGTGGCACTGAAGCTTTCTTT. Encoded protein: CASSYQGGTEAFF.

This rearrangement joins TRBV10-3 to TRBJ1-2; no clear D. V lost 4 bases and J lost 4, with 13 bases in between. The CDR3 runs 14 residues. Germline V gene lookup returns CDR1 ENHRY and CDR2 SYGVKD. In nucleotides, the CDR3 is TGTGCCATCAGTGGTCGGGGAACTTCCTATGGCTACACCTTC. Its translation is CAISGRGTSYGYTF.

In nucleotides, the CDR3 is TGTGCCAGCAGGCTTGGACAGGGTGTTCAGCCCCAGCATTTT. It yields the protein CASRLGQGVQPQHF. J is TRBJ1-5 and V is TRBV6-1, with TRBD1 matching over 8 bases. J gave up 6 bases and V 6 bases, and 7 bases lay outside the gene matches. The CDR3 spans 14 residues. The germline gives CDR1 MNHNS, CDR2 SASEGT.

The chain combines TRBV18 with TRBJ1-5; 7 bases agree with TRBD1. In germline, CDR1 is KGHSH, CDR2 LQKENI. Trimming removed 4 bases from V and 0 bases from J; junction bases left unmatched: 3. CDR3 length: 15 amino acids. CDR3 loop: CASSLAGGSNQPQHF. The CDR3 coding sequence is TGTGCCAGCTCACTAGCAGGGGGTAGCAATCAGCCCCAGCATTTT. The full variable domain, with the rest looked up from reference TRBV18 and TRBJ1-5, is NAGVMQNPRHLVRRRGQEARLRCSPMKGHSHVYWYRQLPEEGLKFMVYLQKENIIDESGMPKERFSAEFPKEGPSILRIQQVVRGDSAAYFCASSLAGGSNQPQHFGDGTRLSIL.

This chain uses TRBV19 with TRBJ2-3; possible D gene TRBD2, 6 bases. The CDR3 is made up of 14 amino acids. V was trimmed by 5 bases and J by 4 bases, leaving 13 bases between them. From germline, CDR1 is LNHDA and CDR2 SQIVND (reference sequence). The CDR3 here is CASSHPGSADTQYF. The CDR3 bases are TGTGCCAGTAGTCATCCCGGGAGCGCAGATACGCAGTATTTT.

The V call is TRBV19, the J call TRBJ1-3; tentatively, D is TRBD1 (5 bases). V gave up 7 bases and J gave up 4 bases, with 14 bases separating them. Germline V lookup: CDR1 LNHDA, CDR2 SQIVND (reference sequence). This CDR3 comprises 14 residues. DNA for the CDR3: TGTGCCAGTACTAACCGGGGACTAGGAAACACCATATATTTT. Encoded protein: CASTNRGLGNTIYF.

This rearrangement joins TRBV27 to TRBJ1-1; D possibly corresponds to TRBD1 (5 bases). The V end was cut by 2 bases, the J end by 0 bases, with 10 bases between. Germline V CDR1 and CDR2: MNHEY, SMNVEV (reference sequence). CDR3 length: 15 residues. The CDR3 nucleotides read TGTGCCAGCAGTTTAGATGGACACCTGAACACTGAAGCTTTCTTT. Encoded protein: CASSLDGHLNTEAFF.

The rearrangement joins TRBV11-2 to TRBJ1-1; D not certain. Germline V lookup: CDR1 SGHAT, CDR2 FQNNGV. CDR3 size: 17 residues. The V and J ends lost 1 base and 4 bases respectively, with 19 bases between them. Here the CDR3 reads CASSLAPPSKGATEAFF. In DNA form, the CDR3 reads TGTGCCAGCAGCTTAGCTCCCCCTTCCAAGGGAGCCACTGAAGCTTTCTTT.

The chain employs TRBV15 and TRBJ1-1; tentatively, D is TRBD1 (6 bases). Between the trimmed V and J ends, which lost 0 bases and 10 bases, there was a span of 12 bases. This CDR3 contains 13 residues. Germline CDR1 and CDR2: LNHNV and YYDKDF (reference sequence). The CDR3 region is CATSRDPGQPAFF. The CDR3, as DNA: TGTGCCACCAGCAGAGATCCGGGACAACCAGCTTTCTTT.

The chain joins TRBV6-1 to TRBJ2-1; D ambiguous. Germline values: CDR1 MNHNS, CDR2 SASEGT. CDR3 length: 13 amino acids. Deletions cut 6 bases from V and 0 bases from J, with 6 bases between. The CDR3 spells CASSPSSYNEQFF. For the CDR3, the DNA is TGTGCCAGCAGCCCCAGCTCCTACAATGAGCAGTTCTTC.

This chain uses TRBV23-1 with TRBJ2-1; 12 positions match TRBD2. TRBV23-1 is recorded as an ORF, its role being uncertain. Trimming cost V 7 bases and J 2 bases; bases outside gene matches: 12. The CDR3 covers 18 residues. CDR3 sequence reads: CASIMWLAGGRPYNEQFF. The DNA of the CDR3 is TGCGCCAGCATCATGTGGCTAGCGGGAGGGAGACCCTACAATGAGCAGTTCTTC.

V usage is TRBV10-3 and J usage is TRBJ1-1, with no clear D. The germline gives CDR1 ENHRY, CDR2 SYGVKD. This CDR3 is built from 13 residues. The ends were cut back, 4 bases at V and 1 base at J, with 7 bases in the middle. The CDR3 sequence is CAISGGPNTEAFF. In DNA form, the CDR3 reads TGTGCCATCAGTGGCGGCCCGAACACTGAAGCTTTCTTT.

Comment on this clone: Different DNA sequences within this sample yield the same CDR3. The chain recombines TRBV19 with TRBJ1-5; D perhaps matches TRBD1 (5 bases). The ends were cut back, 6 bases at V and 2 bases at J, with 5 bases in the middle. Germline lookup yields CDR1 LNHDA and CDR2 SQIVND (reference sequence). The CDR3 spans 12 residues. DNA of the CDR3: TGTGCCAGTAGACAGGGCAATCAGCCCCAGCATTTT. It encodes CASRQGNQPQHF.

V and J are TRBV10-1 and TRBJ2-2; no reliable D call. Looked up from germline, CDR1 is WNHNN and CDR2 is SYGVQD (reference sequence). V lost 3 bases, J lost 3 bases, and 5 bases lay in between. The CDR3 is 13 amino acids. The CDR3: CASSDYYTGELFF. CDR3 in DNA: TGCGCCAGCAGTGACTACTACACCGGGGAGCTGTTTTTT.

The V gene is TRBV5-8, the J gene TRBJ2-5; 7 bases are shared with TRBD1. Germline V gene data show CDR1 as SGHTS and CDR2 as YDEGEE. J lost 2 bases, V lost 1 base, and 5 bases had no gene match. The CDR3 loop spans 15 amino acids. This CDR3 reads CASSLYRQGQETQYF. The CDR3 DNA reads as TGTGCCAGCAGCTTGTACAGACAGGGACAAGAGACCCAGTACTTC.

This chain connects TRBV7-3 to TRBJ2-5; D is possibly TRBD2 (6 bases). This CDR3 is built from 13 residues. Per the germline V gene, CDR1 is SGHTA and CDR2 is FQGTGA. The ends were cut back, 1 base at V and 4 bases at J, with 7 bases in the middle. This chain's CDR3 is CASSLMGGETQYF. CDR3 DNA: TGTGCCAGCAGCTTAATGGGAGGAGAGACCCAGTACTTC. Based on the CDR3 plus reference TRBV7-3 and TRBJ2-5, the full variable domain is GAGVSQTPSNKVTEKGKYVELRCDPISGHTALYWYRQSLGQGPEFLIYFQGTGAADDSGLPNDRFFAVRPEGSVSTLKIQRTERGDSAVYLCASSLMGGETQYFGPGTRLLVL.

The sample holds one count of this clone. This chain links TRBV11-2 with TRBJ2-3, with D possibly matching TRBD1 (7 bases). V lost 3 bases and J lost 1, with 11 bases in between. Germline V lookup: CDR1 SGHAT, CDR2 FQNNGV. The CDR3 contains 15 residues. For the CDR3, the DNA is TGTGCCAGCAGCTTGGGCAGGGGGGGCACAGATACGCAGTATTTT. It encodes CASSLGRGGTDTQYF.

This chain joins TRBV18 and TRBJ1-5, with 9 bases fitting TRBD1. The CDR3 has 13 amino acids. Losses at the gene ends were 3 bases for V and 6 bases for J; bases not matched to a gene: 0. Germline V gene lookup returns CDR1 KGHSH and CDR2 LQKENI. The CDR3 DNA is TGTGCCAGCTCACCGGACAGGGGTCAGCCCCAGCATTTT. Protein: CASSPDRGQPQHF.

The chain joins TRBV6-5 to TRBJ1-2; D possibly corresponds to TRBD1 (6 bases). CDR3 length equals 15 residues. Germline CDR1 reads MNHEY; CDR2 reads SVGAGI. V was pared by 8 bases and J by 6 bases, with 22 bases between. The CDR3 DNA sequence: TGTGCCAGCTCCCCTGGGACGGCCTCAGGGGATGGCTACACCTTC. As protein: CASSPGTASGDGYTF.

This chain connects TRBV19 to TRBJ2-5; TRBD1 aligns across 7 bases. Germline V gene data show CDR1 as LNHDA and CDR2 as SQIVND (reference sequence). Losses at the gene ends were 5 bases for V and 5 bases for J; bases not matched to a gene: 11. CDR3 length equals 15 residues. The chain's CDR3 is CASSPNHRGGETQYF. The CDR3 DNA sequence: TGTGCCAGTAGTCCCAACCACAGGGGTGGCGAGACCCAGTACTTC.

The chain is built from TRBV27 and TRBJ2-1; 12 nucleotides agree with TRBD2. This CDR3 spans 15 amino acids. Trimming at V came to 5 bases and at J to 3 bases, leaving 2 bases not matched to a gene. Germline CDR1 is MNHEY and CDR2 is SMNVEV (reference sequence). The CDR3 DNA reads TGTGCCAGCAGTCTAGCGGGAGGGCTCTACAATGAGCAGTTCTTC. This encodes CASSLAGGLYNEQFF.